The TCR beta chain under discussion was sequenced for a study of T-cell memory formation after mild COVID-19 (dated by TCRdb to about 2021). For context, the study as a whole: Most TCR sequence clusters were specific to one of the two donors. Longitudinal TCRalpha and TCRbeta repertoire sequencing tracked T-cell clones expanding and contracting after mild COVID-19 in a couple of donors. Two young, previously healthy adult volunteers made up the cohort, one male and one female. General conclusions and limits of the study: Balanced CD4/CD8 phenotypes were observed for clones contracting from day 15 to 85, whereas a bias towards CD4+ was observed for a second wave of clones expanding from day 15 to 37. The detection of some responding clones in pre-infection memory suggests that pre-existing cross-reactive memory T cells joined the SARS-CoV-2 response. Contracting CD4+ clones turned up mainly in the CM and EM memory subsets, whereas EMRA was where CD8+ clones were enriched. The study covered only a couple of mild cases, and larger cohorts including severe cases with pre-infection samples were considered necessary. The second-wave clones that peaked on day 37 were not confirmed to be SARS-CoV-2 specific.

PBMCs were isolated by Ficoll-Paque density gradient centrifugation. This clonotype was counted ten times or more. This receptor's antigen is unknown. No per-base quality is available; no much larger clone lies one base away. The listed sequencing device is Illumina NovaSeq 6000. Using 5'RACE with constant-segment primers, TCRalpha and TCRbeta cDNA libraries were constructed, with sample barcodes and unique molecular identifiers added in the process. Trizol reagent was used to extract RNA from every sample. The libraries were amplified in two PCR steps, and the second step added a second sample barcode and Illumina TruSeq adapters. The libraries were sequenced on an Illumina NovaSeq using 2 x 150 bp paired-end reads. Per the source publication's procedure: Reads were demultiplexed and collapsed into UMI-guided consensus sequences with migec v1.2.7. Using mixcr v2.1.11, the UMI consensuses were aligned to TRA and TRB V and J templates and assembled into clonotypes. A clonotype was counted as expanded or contracted only when both edgeR and NoisET called the clonotype significant, with the noise models trained on biological replicates. For edgeR calls, the thresholds were a false discovery rate-adjusted p below 0.01 and a log2 fold-change of 1. As an exploratory analysis of dynamics, max-normalized trajectories of the 1000 most abundant clonotypes were examined with PCA combined with hierarchical clustering. Separately sequenced CD4+ and CD8+ repertoires were used to assign the CD4 or CD8 phenotype of responding clones. TCRdb trimmed public reads at Q25 via fastp, called clones via MiXCR and kept in-frame beta chains. Each record represents a unique CDR3 protein, reported with the most common genes and DNA among its rows. None of the V and J calls come from the authors' own analysis; TCRdb made them. The sample table holds about 320,000 distinct CDR3 sequences, of which roughly 13% were seen once. Around 20% of the sample belongs to the ten largest clones.

Sequenced: PBMCs or a T cell subset sorted from them (not recorded which). This sequence originates from a man in his late teens or twenties who had mild COVID-19 (a few samples of this study predate the infection). The sample titles of this study are shuffled in the database, so cell type and time point are left out; the donor was told from shared clones.

The nucleotide sequence reads TGTGCCAGCAGTATCGCGCGGAGCACAGATACGCAGTATTTT. Translated, it gives CASSIARSTDTQYF. The V gene is TRBV25-1 and the J gene is TRBJ2-3; the D segment cannot be called with confidence. V is shortened by 5 bases, J by 0 bases, and the region joining them spans 9 bases. Reading the germline V gene gives CDR1 MGHDK and CDR2 SYGVNS. The CDR3 numbers 14 residues from cysteine through phenylalanine. Only CDR3 DNA is held: 42 bases, read in frame from base 1.